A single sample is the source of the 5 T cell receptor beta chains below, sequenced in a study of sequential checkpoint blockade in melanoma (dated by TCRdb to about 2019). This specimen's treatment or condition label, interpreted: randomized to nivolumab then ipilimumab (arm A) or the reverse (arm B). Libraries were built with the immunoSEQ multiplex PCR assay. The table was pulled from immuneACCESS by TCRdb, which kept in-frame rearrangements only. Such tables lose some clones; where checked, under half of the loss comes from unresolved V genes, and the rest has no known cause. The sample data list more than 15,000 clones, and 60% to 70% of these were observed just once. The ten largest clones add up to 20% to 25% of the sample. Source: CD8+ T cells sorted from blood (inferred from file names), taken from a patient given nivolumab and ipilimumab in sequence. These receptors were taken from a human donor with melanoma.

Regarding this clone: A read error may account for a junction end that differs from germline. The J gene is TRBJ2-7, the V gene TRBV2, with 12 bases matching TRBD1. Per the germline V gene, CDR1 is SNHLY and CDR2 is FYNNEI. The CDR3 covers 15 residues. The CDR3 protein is CASRLGTGGSHEQYF. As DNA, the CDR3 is TGTGCCAGCAGGCTTGGGACAGGGGGCTCCCACGAGCAGTACTTC.

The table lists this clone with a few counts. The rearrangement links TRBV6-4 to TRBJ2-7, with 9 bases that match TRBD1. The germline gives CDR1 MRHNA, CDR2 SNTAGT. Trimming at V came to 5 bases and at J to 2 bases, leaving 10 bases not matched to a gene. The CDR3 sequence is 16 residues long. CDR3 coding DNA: TGTGCCAGCAGTCTGACAGGGGGAGGTGCAGCCTACGAGCAGTACTTC. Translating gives CASSLTGGGAAYEQYF.

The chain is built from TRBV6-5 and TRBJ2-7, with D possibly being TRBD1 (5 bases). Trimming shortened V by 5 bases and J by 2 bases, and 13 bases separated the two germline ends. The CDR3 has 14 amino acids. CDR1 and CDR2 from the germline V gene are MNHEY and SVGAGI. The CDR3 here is CASSVQGSPYEQYV. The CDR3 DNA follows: TGTGCCAGCAGTGTTCAGGGAAGCCCCTACGAGCAGTACGTC.

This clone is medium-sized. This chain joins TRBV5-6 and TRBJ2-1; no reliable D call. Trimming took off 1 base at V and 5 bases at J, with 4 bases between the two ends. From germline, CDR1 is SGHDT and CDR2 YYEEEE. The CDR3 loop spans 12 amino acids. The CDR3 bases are TGTGCCAGCAGCTTGACAGACAATGAGCAGTTCTTC. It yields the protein CASSLTDNEQFF.

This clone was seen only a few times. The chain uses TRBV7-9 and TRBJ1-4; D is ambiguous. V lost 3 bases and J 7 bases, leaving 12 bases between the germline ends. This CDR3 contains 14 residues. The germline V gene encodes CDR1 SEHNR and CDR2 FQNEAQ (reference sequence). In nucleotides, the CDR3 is TGTGCCAGCAGCTTTATCACAGAGAGTGAAAAACTGTTTTTT. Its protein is CASSFITESEKLFF.